One and the same sample provided the 17 T cell receptor beta chains below, sequenced in a study of blood T cell dynamics during melanoma immunotherapy. This sample's time point: pre-treatment baseline. Produced via immunoSEQ multiplex PCR; TCRdb's table is partial and in-frame only. Of over 10,000 clones in the sample, 92% were seen once. The sample here was effector memory CD8+ T cells from blood, taken from a patient treated with checkpoint blockade. The origin of the receptors is a human donor with melanoma.

The chain links TRBV9 to TRBJ1-3; D remains unclear. Looked up from germline, CDR1 is SGDLS and CDR2 is YYNGEE. CDR3 length: 17 residues. V was trimmed by 0 bases and J by 0 bases, leaving 13 bases between them. This CDR3 is CASSVGPPPDSGNTIYF. The CDR3 region has the DNA TGTGCCAGCAGCGTAGGACCGCCGCCCGACTCTGGAAACACCATATATTTT.

This clone turned up a few times. This chain joins TRBV6-5 and TRBJ2-7, with D perhaps matching TRBD2 (6 bases). The length of the CDR3 is 13 residues. The V gene lost 7 bases and the J gene lost 4 bases, with 14 bases spanning the gap. CDR1 MNHEY and CDR2 SVGAGI come from the germline V gene. The CDR3 here is CASNGGIGYEQYF. As DNA, the CDR3 is TGTGCCAGCAATGGCGGGATTGGGTACGAGCAGTACTTC.

The rearrangement uses TRBV15 and TRBJ2-3; D is uncertain. Looked up from germline, CDR1 is LNHNV and CDR2 is YYDKDF (reference sequence). The CDR3 is made up of 11 amino acids. The V end was cut by 5 bases, the J end by 5 bases, with 5 bases between. For the CDR3, the DNA is TGTGCCACCAGCGGCTTAGATACGCAGTATTTT. As protein: CATSGLDTQYF.

DNA for the CDR3: TGCGCCAGCAGACCAGTTCTGGGGCCTCCGGAGCAGTACTTC. Residues: CASRPVLGPPEQYF. The J gene is TRBJ2-7, the V gene TRBV10-2; D may be TRBD1 (5 bases). Trimming removed 6 bases from V and 7 bases from J, with 19 bases in between. The CDR3 loop spans 14 amino acids. The germline CDR1 and CDR2 sequences are WSHSY and SAAADI.

This chain connects TRBV5-1 to TRBJ2-5, with D possibly TRBD1 on 6 matching bases. The DNA end lines up better with TRBJ2-7; the J call may be wrong. Germline V gene lookup returns CDR1 SGHRS and CDR2 YFSETQ. The length of the CDR3 is 11 residues. CDR3 protein: CASTGGGEQYF. CDR3 nucleotides: TGCGCCAGCACTGGGGGCGGCGAGCAGTACTTC.

This chain connects TRBV2 to TRBJ2-2, with D unresolved. V dropped 3 bases and J dropped 4 bases, with 18 bases sitting between them. The CDR3 loop spans 17 amino acids. Germline CDR1 SNHLY, CDR2 FYNNEI. Here the CDR3 reads CASSDTPDLERTGELFF. In DNA form, the CDR3 reads TGTGCCAGCAGTGACACCCCGGATTTGGAGCGCACCGGGGAGCTGTTTTTT. Full variable domain (rest looked up from reference TRBV2 and TRBJ2-2): EPEVTQTPSHQVTQMGQEVILRCVPISNHLYFYWYRQILGQKVEFLVSFYNNEISEKSEIFDDQFSVERPDGSNFTLKIRSTKLEDSAMYFCASSDTPDLERTGELFFGEGSRLTVL.

V and J are TRBV2 and TRBJ2-7; TRBD2 might be the D (5 bases). Germline CDR1 and CDR2: SNHLY and FYNNEI. V dropped 6 bases and J dropped 6 bases, with 12 bases sitting between them. The CDR3 loop spans 12 amino acids. CDR3 in amino acids: CASSAMDSEQYF. The CDR3 DNA reads TGTGCCAGCAGCGCAATGGACTCCGAGCAGTACTTC. The variable domain in full, completed from reference TRBV2 and TRBJ2-7, reads EPEVTQTPSHQVTQMGQEVILRCVPISNHLYFYWYRQILGQKVEFLVSFYNNEISEKSEIFDDQFSVERPDGSNFTLKIRSTKLEDSAMYFCASSAMDSEQYFGPGTRLTVT.

CDR3 bases: TGTGCCAGCAGCCCAAGCGAGCAAGAGACCCAGTACTTC. Protein sequence: CASSPSEQETQYF. V and J are TRBV5-4 and TRBJ2-5; no definite D call. Deletions cut 4 bases from V and 2 bases from J, with 9 bases between. The CDR3 contains 13 residues. Germline CDR1 is SGHNT and CDR2 is YYREEE (reference sequence).

The V gene is TRBV9, the J gene TRBJ1-3, with D possibly matching TRBD1 (5 bases). Trimming removed 3 bases from V and 8 bases from J, with 18 bases in between. The germline CDR1 and CDR2 sequences are SGDLS and YYNGEE. CDR3 length: 15 residues. CDR3 in amino acids: CASSDPPAGDHTIYF. The CDR3, as DNA: TGTGCCAGCAGCGACCCCCCCGCGGGGGATCACACCATATATTTT.

The chain joins TRBV14 to TRBJ2-7; TRBD2 aligns across 9 bases. The CDR3 consists of 14 residues. Germline loops: CDR1 SGHDN, CDR2 FVKESK. The ends lost 3 bases at V and 3 bases at J; junction bases unmatched: 3. CDR3 DNA: TGTGCCAGCAGCCAGCGCGGGAGGGACTACGAGCAGTACTTC. Translated: CASSQRGRDYEQYF.

The gene calls are TRBV4-1 and TRBJ2-5; 7 bases align to TRBD2. The CDR3 has 16 amino acids. V lost 0 bases, J lost 5 bases, and 9 bases stayed unmatched. The V gene's germline CDR1 is MGHRA and CDR2 YSYEKL. The CDR3 loop is CASSQEGIPRGETQYF. The CDR3 bases are TGCGCCAGCAGCCAAGAAGGCATTCCGCGGGGGGAGACCCAGTACTTC.

The chain employs TRBV29-1 and TRBJ2-7; D gene unclear. This CDR3 comprises 13 residues. V was pared by 6 bases and J by 3 bases, with 15 bases between. Germline CDR1 is SQVTM and CDR2 is ANQGSEA. The CDR3 nucleotides are TGCAGCGTCTCTGGGGTCAGGTACTACGAGCAGTACTTC. Its protein product is CSVSGVRYYEQYF.

V and J are TRBV28 and TRBJ2-7; the match to TRBD2 covers 8 bases. The V gene end was trimmed by 7 bases and the J gene end by 3 bases; junction bases not matched to a gene: 8. This CDR3 is 14 amino acids long. Germline loops: CDR1 MDHEN, CDR2 SYDVKM. The CDR3 DNA reads as TGTGCCAGCAACATAGCGGGAAGGGGCTACGAGCAGTACTTC. Protein: CASNIAGRGYEQYF.

Only one count was recorded for this clone. The chain combines TRBV19 with TRBJ2-7; 8 nucleotides line up with TRBD1. The CDR3 extends over 15 amino acids. J gave up 2 bases and V 5 bases, and 8 bases lay outside the gene matches. Germline CDR1 reads LNHDA; CDR2 reads SQIVND (reference sequence). CDR3 DNA: TGTGCCAGTAGTGCCGGGACAGGTATAACCTACGAGCAGTACTTC. Protein: CASSAGTGITYEQYF.

The chain is built from TRBV27 and TRBJ2-1; D gene unclear. The germline gives CDR1 MNHEY, CDR2 SMNVEV (reference sequence). V was pared by 2 bases and J by 9 bases, with 11 bases between. This CDR3 has 13 residues. The CDR3, as DNA: TGTGCCAGCAGTTTAGGGGTTAGAGGTGAGCAGTTCTTC. Its translation is CASSLGVRGEQFF.

V gene TRBV14 combines with J gene TRBJ2-5; D tentatively reads TRBD1 or TRBD2 (6 bases each). The end of the DNA is better explained by TRBJ2-7, so the J call may be wrong. Per germline, CDR1 SGHDN and CDR2 FVKESK. The CDR3 totals 15 residues. CDR3 region: CASSQAQGGWGEQYF. The CDR3 DNA sequence: TGTGCCAGCAGCCAAGCACAGGGAGGTTGGGGCGAGCAGTACTTC.

The V call is TRBV15, the J call TRBJ2-2; D is undetermined. This CDR3 contains 11 residues. Trimming left V 8 bases short and J 4 bases short, with 5 bases between. CDR1 and CDR2 (germline): LNHNV, YYDKDF (reference sequence). The CDR3 sequence is CATLSTGELFF. DNA of the CDR3: TGTGCCACCCTCTCCACCGGGGAGCTGTTTTTT.